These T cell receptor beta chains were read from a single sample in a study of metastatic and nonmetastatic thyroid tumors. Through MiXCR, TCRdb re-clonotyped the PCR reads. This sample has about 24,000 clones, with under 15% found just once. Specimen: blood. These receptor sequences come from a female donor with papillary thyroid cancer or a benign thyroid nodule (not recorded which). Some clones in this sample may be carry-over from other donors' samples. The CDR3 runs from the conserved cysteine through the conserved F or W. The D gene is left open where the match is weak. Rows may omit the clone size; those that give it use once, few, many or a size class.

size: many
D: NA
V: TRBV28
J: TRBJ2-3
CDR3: CASQSGDTQYF
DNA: TGTGCCAGCCAGTCCGGAGATACGCAGTATTTT

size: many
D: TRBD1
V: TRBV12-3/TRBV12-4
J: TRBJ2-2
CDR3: CASRGQVGTGELFF
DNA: TGTGCCAGCAGAGGACAGGTGGGGACGGGGGAGCTGTTTTTT

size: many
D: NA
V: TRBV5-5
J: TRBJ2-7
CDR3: CASSLELAGEQYF
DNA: TGTGCCAGCAGCTTGGAATTGGCAGGCGAGCAGTACTTC

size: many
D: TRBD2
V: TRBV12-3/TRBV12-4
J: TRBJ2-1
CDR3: CASQESGLAGVNEQFF
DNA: TGTGCCAGCCAAGAGTCGGGACTAGCGGGAGTTAATGAGCAGTTCTTC

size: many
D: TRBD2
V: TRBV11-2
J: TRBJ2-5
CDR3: CASSLGLAGETQYF
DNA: TGTGCCAGCAGCTTAGGCCTAGCGGGAGAGACCCAGTACTTC

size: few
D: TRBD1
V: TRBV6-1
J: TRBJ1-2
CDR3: CASSPGGGGGYTF
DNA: TGTGCCAGCAGCCCGGGAGGGGGCGGAGGCTACACCTTC

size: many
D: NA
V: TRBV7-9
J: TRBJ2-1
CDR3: CASSTYRVVEQFF
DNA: TGTGCCAGCAGCACATACAGGGTGGTTGAGCAGTTCTTC

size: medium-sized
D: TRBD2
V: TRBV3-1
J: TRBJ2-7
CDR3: CASSQLAGGEQYF
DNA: TGTGCCAGCAGCCAACTAGCGGGAGGCGAGCAGTACTTC

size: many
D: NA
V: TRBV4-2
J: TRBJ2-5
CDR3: CASSQDEGAGGETQYF
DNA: TGTGCCAGCAGCCAAGATGAGGGGGCAGGGGGGGAGACCCAGTACTTC

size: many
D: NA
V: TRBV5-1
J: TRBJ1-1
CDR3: CASSLGWNTEAFF
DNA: TGCGCCAGCAGCTTAGGATGGAACACTGAAGCTTTCTTT

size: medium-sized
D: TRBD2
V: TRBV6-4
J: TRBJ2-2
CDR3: CASSENGGGNTGELFF
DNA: TGTGCCAGCAGTGAAAACGGCGGGGGGAACACCGGGGAGCTGTTTTTT

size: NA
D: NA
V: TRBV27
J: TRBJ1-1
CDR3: CASSLIVTTEAFF
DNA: TGTGCCAGCAGTTTAATAGTGACAACTGAAGCTTTCTTT

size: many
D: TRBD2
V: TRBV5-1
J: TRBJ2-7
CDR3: CASTSGSSYEQYF
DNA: TGCGCCAGTACTAGCGGGAGCTCCTACGAGCAGTACTTC

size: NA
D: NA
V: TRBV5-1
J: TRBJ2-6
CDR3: CASILGAISGANVLTF
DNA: TGCGCCAGCATCTTGGGGGCCATCTCTGGGGCCAACGTCCTGACTTTC

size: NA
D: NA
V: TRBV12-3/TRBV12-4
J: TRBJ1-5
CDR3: CASSAGPFQPQHF
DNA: TGTGCCAGCAGCGCCGGGCCATTTCAGCCCCAGCATTTT

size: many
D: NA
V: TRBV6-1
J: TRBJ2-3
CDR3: CASGVGAEDTQYF
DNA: TGTGCCAGCGGAGTTGGGGCGGAAGATACGCAGTATTTT

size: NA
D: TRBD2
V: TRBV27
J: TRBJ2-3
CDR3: CASLKSGKETDTQYF
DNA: TGTGCCAGCCTTAAAAGCGGGAAAGAGACAGATACGCAGTATTTT

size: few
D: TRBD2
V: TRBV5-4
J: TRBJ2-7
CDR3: CASSLRSGSPYEQYF
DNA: TGTGCCAGCAGCTTGAGGAGCGGGAGCCCCTACGAGCAGTACTTC

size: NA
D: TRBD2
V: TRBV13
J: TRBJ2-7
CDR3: CANSLGGYSGTKQHF
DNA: TGTGCCAACAGCTTAGGCGGTTATAGCGGGACCAAGCAGCACTTC

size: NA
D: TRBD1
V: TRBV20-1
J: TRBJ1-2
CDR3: CSASGTGSLNSGYTF
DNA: TGCAGTGCTTCCGGGACAGGGAGTCTCAATTCTGGCTACACCTTC

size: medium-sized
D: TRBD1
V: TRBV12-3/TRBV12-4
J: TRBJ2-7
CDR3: CASSRQGSEQYF
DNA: TGTGCCAGCAGTCGACAGGGATCCGAGCAGTACTTC

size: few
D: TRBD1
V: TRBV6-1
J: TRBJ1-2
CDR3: CASSRTGAGYGYTF
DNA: TGTGCCAGCAGCCGGACAGGGGCCGGCTATGGCTACACCTTC

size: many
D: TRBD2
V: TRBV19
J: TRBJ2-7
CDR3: CASSRGTSLSYEQYF
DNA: TGTGCCAGTAGTAGGGGGACTAGCTTATCCTACGAGCAGTACTTC

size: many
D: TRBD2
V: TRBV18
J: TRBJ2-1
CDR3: CASSPTSGRGEQFF
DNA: TGTGCCAGCTCACCCACTAGCGGGAGGGGTGAGCAGTTCTTC

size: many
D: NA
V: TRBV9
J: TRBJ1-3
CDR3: CASSVGEASGNTIYF
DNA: TGTGCCAGCAGCGTAGGGGAAGCCTCTGGAAACACCATATATTTT

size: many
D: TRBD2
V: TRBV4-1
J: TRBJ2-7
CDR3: CASSQDGGIYEQYF
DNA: TGCGCCAGCAGCCAAGACGGGGGGATCTACGAGCAGTACTTC

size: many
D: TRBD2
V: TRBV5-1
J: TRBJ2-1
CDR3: CASSRVGEGEQFF
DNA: TGCGCCAGCAGCAGGGTGGGGGAGGGTGAGCAGTTCTTC

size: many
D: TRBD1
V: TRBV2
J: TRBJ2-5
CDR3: CASMRVQGEETQYF
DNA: TGTGCCAGCATGAGGGTACAGGGGGAGGAGACCCAGTACTTC

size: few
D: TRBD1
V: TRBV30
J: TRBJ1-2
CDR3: CAQRTGRFYGYTF
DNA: TGTGCCCAACGGACAGGGCGATTCTATGGCTACACCTTC

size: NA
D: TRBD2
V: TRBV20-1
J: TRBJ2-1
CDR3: CSTFSGGGSDEQFF
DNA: TGCAGTACCTTTAGCGGGGGGGGCTCGGATGAGCAGTTCTTC

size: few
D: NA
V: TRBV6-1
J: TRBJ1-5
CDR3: CASSEGQGRVPPQHF
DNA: TGTGCCAGCAGTGAGGGACAAGGAAGGGTCCCCCCCCAGCATTTT

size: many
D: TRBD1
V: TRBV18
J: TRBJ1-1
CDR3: CASSPVGQGMNTEAFF
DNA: TGTGCCAGCTCACCAGTGGGACAGGGGATGAACACTGAAGCTTTCTTT

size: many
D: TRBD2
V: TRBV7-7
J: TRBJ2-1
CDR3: CASSSQPPTGGRFRNEQFF
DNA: TGTGCCAGCAGCTCCCAACCTCCGACTGGCGGGAGGTTTCGCAATGAGCAGTTCTTC

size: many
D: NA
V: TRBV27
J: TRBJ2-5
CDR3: CASSLSGRVVTQYF
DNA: TGTGCCAGCAGTTTATCTGGTAGAGTCGTGACCCAGTACTTC

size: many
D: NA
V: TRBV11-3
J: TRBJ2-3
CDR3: CASSLDTENTQYF
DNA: TGTGCCAGCAGCTTAGATACGGAAAATACGCAGTATTTT

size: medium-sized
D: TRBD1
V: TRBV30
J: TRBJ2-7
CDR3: CAWSVGQGDYEQYF
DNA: TGTGCCTGGAGTGTGGGACAGGGGGACTACGAGCAGTACTTC

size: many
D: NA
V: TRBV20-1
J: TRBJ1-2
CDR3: CSARDVLNYGYTF
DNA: TGCAGTGCTAGAGACGTACTAAACTATGGCTACACCTTC